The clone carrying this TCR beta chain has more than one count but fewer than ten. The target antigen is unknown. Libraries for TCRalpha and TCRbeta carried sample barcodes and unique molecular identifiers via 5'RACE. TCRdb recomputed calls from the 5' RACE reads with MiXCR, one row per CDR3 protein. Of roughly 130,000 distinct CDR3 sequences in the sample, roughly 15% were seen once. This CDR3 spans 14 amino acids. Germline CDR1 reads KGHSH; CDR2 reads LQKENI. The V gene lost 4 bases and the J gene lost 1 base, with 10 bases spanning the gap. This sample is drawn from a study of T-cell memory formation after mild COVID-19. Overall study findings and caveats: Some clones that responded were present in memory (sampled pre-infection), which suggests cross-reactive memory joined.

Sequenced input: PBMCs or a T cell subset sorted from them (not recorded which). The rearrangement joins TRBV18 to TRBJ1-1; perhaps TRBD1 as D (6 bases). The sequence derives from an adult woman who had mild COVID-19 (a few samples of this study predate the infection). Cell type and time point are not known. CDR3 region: CASSQGVGNTEAFF. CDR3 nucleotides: TGTGCCAGCTCACAGGGGGTTGGGAACACTGAAGCTTTCTTT. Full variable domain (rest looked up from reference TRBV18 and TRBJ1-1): NAGVMQNPRHLVRRRGQEARLRCSPMKGHSHVYWYRQLPEEGLKFMVYLQKENIIDESGMPKERFSAEFPKEGPSILRIQQVVRGDSAAYFCASSQGVGNTEAFFGQGTRLTVV.